This T cell receptor beta chain comes out of a study of blood T cell repertoires in COVID-19 (dated by TCRdb to the early 2020s). As for the study more broadly: Samples from collaborators originated in the United States, Italy and Spain and spanned both the acute and convalescent phases of COVID-19. The prospective study material was composed of cDNA or gDNA derived from T cells, B-cell-depleted T cells, or PBMCs. Deeply sampled blood TCRbeta repertoires from subjects exposed to, actively infected with, or recovered from COVID-19 were included in the dataset. The repertoires were made available in a free public database intended to serve as a resource for research on the immune response to SARS-CoV-2. The samples were drawn from the first 160 participants of the ongoing ImmuneRACE study and from over 950 subjects provided by 6 global collaborators. The sample metadata nearly always contained a de-identified subject ID, COVID-19 status, age in years and sex. HLA class I and class II types, where available, came from metadata supplied by the sample provider rather than from assay-based typing.

About this clone: Its antigen specificity is not known. Per-base qualities were not stored, and no clone one base away is much larger.

CDR1 and CDR2 were assigned from the germline V gene (reference sequence) as GTSNPN and SVGIG. Measured from the cysteine to the phenylalanine, the CDR3 is 15 residues long. CDR3 DNA is the only sequence kept; it has 45 bases, read in frame from the first base. V is shortened by 2 bases, J by 5 bases, and the region joining them spans 18 bases. TCRbeta CDR3 regions were amplified from genomic DNA by means of the immunoSEQ Assay, a bias-controlled multiplex PCR. The original methods were these. Within the assay, amplification of reference gene primers was used to estimate how many nucleated cells each sample contained. Sequence reads were collapsed and filtered to measure the absolute abundance of every unique TCRbeta CDR3 rearrangement. For each sample, productive Simpson clonality was calculated by taking the square root of Simpson's diversity index across productive rearrangements. TCRdb's version of the immuneACCESS table is confined to in-frame rearrangements and falls short of the full clone set. An unresolved V gene accounts for under half of the shortfall where checked; the remainder is of unknown origin. The D gene and trimming were derived from the DNA, and the V and J assignments and clone size from that table. The sample contains over 50,000 clones, about 85% of them found a single time. In total, the top ten clones hold roughly 10% of the sample.

Study-level results and caveats: How much clinical and demographic metadata was included differed by source and by participant, and the metadata was provided uncurated.

Each collaborating institution followed its own protocols to collect whole blood in K2EDTA tubes. Collaborator samples were shipped for TCRbeta analysis as frozen whole blood, isolated PBMCs, or DNA extracted from either sample type. The clonotype was recovered from a human donor in a cohort sampled during active COVID-19. The chain employs TRBV30 and TRBJ1-1; TRBD1 is perhaps the D gene, given 6 matching bases. The sample comprised peripheral blood. The nucleotides read TGTGCCTGGAGTAAGGGGGGGCGCGGTTGGACTGAAGCTTTCTTT. This gives the protein CAWSKGGRGWTEAFF. When the CDR3 is completed using the reference TRBV30 and TRBJ1-1 genes on either side, the full variable domain is SQTIHQWPATLVQPVGSPLSLECTVEGTSNPNLYWYRQAAGRGLQLLFYSVGIGQISSEVPQNLSASRPQDRQFILSSKKLLLSDSGFYLCAWSKGGRGWTEAFFGQGTRLTVV.